One and the same sample provided the 32 T cell receptor beta chains below, sequenced in a study of cytomegalovirus exposure and HLA in healthy donors. Primers for the PCR totalled 60 Vbeta and 13 Jbeta. The protocol was immunoSEQ multiplex PCR, while the TCRdb copy is restricted to in-frame clones and leaves out a portion. The repertoire consists of around 110,000 clones, with over 60% occurring once and the leading ten covering approximately 4.5%. Sequenced sample: PBMCs. The receptor set was obtained from a male donor in good health and CMV-seronegative.

The V gene is TRBV7-2, the J gene TRBJ2-7, with D unclear. V gave up 5 bases and J gave up 3 bases, with 11 bases separating them. CDR3 length: 13 amino acids. The germline V gene has CDR1 SGHTA and CDR2 FQGNSA. The CDR3 region has the DNA TGTGCCAGCAGCCCTAGATTTGACTACGAGCAGTACTTC. It yields the protein CASSPRFDYEQYF.

This clone was observed a single time. V usage is TRBV10-3 and J usage is TRBJ1-5; a possible D gene is TRBD1 (5 bases). The V and J ends lost 3 bases and 5 bases respectively, with 11 bases between them. Germline CDR1 reads ENHRY; CDR2 reads SYGVKD. The CDR3 consists of 14 residues. CDR3 protein: CAISDGGVYQPQHF. CDR3 in DNA: TGTGCCATCAGTGATGGGGGGGTATATCAGCCCCAGCATTTT.

The rearrangement joins TRBV19 to TRBJ2-1; the match to TRBD2 covers 12 bases. The germline gives CDR1 LNHDA, CDR2 SQIVND (reference sequence). This CDR3 region has 15 residues. The V gene end was trimmed by 4 bases and the J gene end by 9 bases; junction bases not matched to a gene: 7. The CDR3 nucleotides are TGTGCCAGTAGTACCCTTTCTAGCGGGAGGGGTGAGCAGTTCTTC. Protein product: CASSTLSSGRGEQFF.

This chain uses TRBV7-9 with TRBJ2-7, with D perhaps matching TRBD1 (5 bases). The CDR3 contains 14 residues. V dropped 4 bases and J dropped 2 bases, with 12 bases sitting between them. The germline V gene has CDR1 SEHNR and CDR2 FQNEAQ (reference sequence). CDR3 in DNA: TGTGCCAGCAGCTCAACAGGATTTCCCTACGAGCAGTACTTC. Protein: CASSSTGFPYEQYF.

This sequence joins TRBV5-1 and TRBJ2-2; 11 nucleotides match TRBD2. The germline CDR1 and CDR2 sequences are SGHRS and YFSETQ. The CDR3 covers 17 residues. The V segment lost 3 bases and the J segment 4 bases; nucleotides outside the gene matches: 8. The CDR3 region is CASSSMGLAEITGELFF. DNA of the CDR3: TGCGCCAGCAGCTCAATGGGACTAGCGGAGATCACCGGGGAGCTGTTTTTT.

This clone was detected only a few times. This sequence joins TRBV14 and TRBJ1-4; TRBD1 is a possible D gene (5 bases). Between the trimmed V and J ends, which lost 9 bases and 7 bases, there was a span of 18 bases. The germline V gene has CDR1 SGHDN and CDR2 FVKESK. This CDR3 comprises 14 residues. The CDR3 DNA sequence: TGTGCCAGTAAATCCAGTGTCGACAGTGAAAAACTGTTTTTT. It encodes CASKSSVDSEKLFF. The entire variable domain, with the rest obtained from reference TRBV14 and TRBJ1-4, is as follows: EAGVTQFPSHSVIEKGQTVTLRCDPISGHDNLYWYRRVMGKEIKFLLHFVKESKQDESGMPNNRFLAERTGGTYSTLKVQPAELEDSGVYFCASKSSVDSEKLFFGSGTQLSVL.

The chain has TRBV27 and TRBJ2-1; 11 bases match TRBD2. Germline V gene data show CDR1 as MNHEY and CDR2 as SMNVEV (reference sequence). The CDR3 is 14 amino acids. V shed 6 bases, J shed 5 bases, and the junction held 3 bases outside the gene matches. CDR3 region: CASSPGLADNEQFF. As DNA, the CDR3 is TGTGCCAGCAGCCCGGGACTAGCGGACAATGAGCAGTTCTTC.

This clone was seen a few times. The chain carries TRBV19 and TRBJ2-7; D is perhaps TRBD1 (6 bases). This CDR3 is built from 14 residues. Germline V gene sequence: CDR1 LNHDA, CDR2 SQIVND (reference sequence). V gave up 0 bases and J gave up 4 bases, with 10 bases separating them. The CDR3 protein is CASSIDWTAYEQYF. The CDR3 DNA is TGTGCCAGTAGTATAGATTGGACAGCTTACGAGCAGTACTTC.

The V call is TRBV5-4, the J call TRBJ2-5, with D tentatively TRBD2 (5 bases). Trimming removed 5 bases from V and 2 bases from J, with 19 bases in between. CDR3 length: 16 residues. Germline V gene data show CDR1 as SGHNT and CDR2 as YYREEE (reference sequence). CDR3 in DNA: TGTGCCAGCAGGGGCGGGCCCGGTTTTTCGCAAGAGACCCAGTACTTC. It specifies CASRGGPGFSQETQYF.

This chain joins TRBV5-4 and TRBJ2-1; 8 nucleotides line up with TRBD2. The trim removed 5 bases at V and 8 bases at J, leaving 15 bases unmatched. The CDR3 covers 16 residues. The germline CDR1 and CDR2 sequences are SGHNT and YYREEE (reference sequence). The CDR3 DNA reads as TGTGCCAGCAGACCTGAACCGGGACTAGGATTAGATGAGCAGTTCTTC. Protein product: CASRPEPGLGLDEQFF.

This clone was seen once. J is TRBJ1-1 and V is TRBV7-9, with 8 nucleotides matching TRBD1. The V and J ends lost 5 bases and 4 bases, in that order; junction bases with no gene match: 12. Germline-derived CDR1 and CDR2 are SEHNR and FQNEAQ (reference sequence). CDR3 size: 16 residues. CDR3 loop: CASSRSGGQVGTEAFF. CDR3 DNA: TGTGCCAGCAGCCGTAGCGGGGGACAGGTCGGCACTGAAGCTTTCTTT.

The chain has TRBV28 and TRBJ2-2, with 8 bases lining up with TRBD1. This CDR3 is 15 amino acids long. CDR1 is MDHEN and CDR2 is SYDVKM in the germline V gene. J gave up 7 bases and V 6 bases, and 10 bases lay outside the gene matches. CDR3 nucleotides: TGTGCCAGCAGAGAGACAGGGGTGAGGGGCGGGGAGCTGTTTTTT. Protein sequence: CASRETGVRGGELFF.

This clone turned up a few times. The sample carries other DNA sequences with the same CDR3. V gene TRBV6-5 combines with J gene TRBJ2-7; 11 bases are shared with TRBD1. The ends lost 0 bases at V and 5 bases at J; junction bases unmatched: 3. Germline V gives CDR1 MNHEY, CDR2 SVGAGI. The CDR3 loop spans 15 amino acids. The CDR3 sequence is CASSYSGQGADEQYF. CDR3 sequence (DNA): TGTGCCAGCAGTTACTCCGGACAGGGGGCGGACGAGCAGTACTTC.

The chain uses TRBV6-1 and TRBJ1-1, with 9 bases lining up with TRBD1. CDR1 is MNHNS, CDR2 SASEGT, per germline. CDR3 length equals 18 residues. Germline trimming cut 3 bases from V and 2 bases from J; bases unmatched to any gene: 13. Here the CDR3 reads CASSDYPGTGPLNTEAFF. Written as DNA, the CDR3 is TGTGCCAGCAGTGATTATCCCGGGACAGGGCCACTAAACACTGAAGCTTTCTTT.

The chain links TRBV4-1 to TRBJ2-1; TRBD2 is a possible D gene (5 bases). From germline, CDR1 is MGHRA and CDR2 YSYEKL. CDR3 length equals 15 residues. The V gene lost 2 bases and the J gene lost 10 bases, with 18 bases spanning the gap. CDR3: CASSQPWSSDKEQFF. The CDR3 nucleotides are TGCGCCAGCAGCCAACCGTGGAGTAGCGATAAAGAGCAGTTCTTC.

The gene calls are TRBV5-1 and TRBJ1-2; 7 bases line up with TRBD1. With 3 bases clipped from V and 5 bases from J, the junction kept 10 bases outside the gene matches. Germline loops: CDR1 SGHRS, CDR2 YFSETQ. The length of the CDR3 is 15 residues. The CDR3 nucleotides read TGCGCCAGCAGCTCGGCGAGGACAGGTGATTATGGCTACACCTTC. Residues: CASSSARTGDYGYTF.

The chain carries TRBV7-2 and TRBJ1-2; TRBD1 might be the D (6 bases). Trimming pared 4 bases from V and 7 bases from J, leaving 16 bases between. The germline gives CDR1 SGHTA, CDR2 FQGNSA. The CDR3 has 14 amino acids. CDR3 sequence: CASSSLQGVGGYTF. CDR3 nucleotide sequence: TGTGCCAGCAGCTCTCTACAGGGTGTCGGTGGCTACACCTTC.

The chain carries TRBV28 and TRBJ2-5, with D unclear. Germline V lookup: CDR1 MDHEN, CDR2 SYDVKM. Trimming removed 5 bases at V and 2 bases at J, with 9 bases between. The CDR3 runs to 13 residues. The CDR3 bases are TGTGCCAGCAGTGCACAGAATCAAGAGACCCAGTACTTC. Its protein is CASSAQNQETQYF.

This clone was found a few times. The V and J genes are TRBV6-5 and TRBJ1-2; no clear D. CDR3 size: 14 residues. CDR1 is MNHEY and CDR2 is SVGAGI in the germline V gene. The V gene lost 2 bases and the J gene lost 7 bases, with 14 bases spanning the gap. As DNA, the CDR3 is TGTGCCAGCAGTTACCTCCGGGAGGGAGGTGGCTACACCTTC. The encoded protein is CASSYLREGGGYTF.

The chain joins TRBV18 to TRBJ2-7; 11 bases line up with TRBD2. Trimming at V came to 6 bases and at J to 2 bases, leaving 6 bases not matched to a gene. In germline, CDR1 is KGHSH, CDR2 LQKENI. The CDR3 has 15 amino acids. In DNA, the CDR3 is TGTGCCAGCTCCATCCTAGCGGGAGGCCCCTACGAGCAGTACTTC. It encodes CASSILAGGPYEQYF.

The chain carries TRBV5-1 and TRBJ2-5; D not resolved. The J call is in doubt because the DNA end fits TRBJ2-7 better. CDR1 and CDR2 from the germline V gene are SGHRS and YFSETQ. The CDR3 is made up of 12 amino acids. The CDR3 loop is CASSWSSYEQYF. In DNA form, the CDR3 reads TGCGCCAGCAGCTGGAGCTCCTACGAGCAGTACTTC.

The V and J genes are TRBV10-3 and TRBJ1-4, with D tentatively TRBD1 (5 bases). This CDR3 has 13 residues. CDR1 is ENHRY and CDR2 is SYGVKD in the germline V gene. Trimming took off 11 bases at V and 10 bases at J, with 20 bases between the two ends. In DNA, the CDR3 is TGTGCCGTCCAACGTACGGCCGGGGGAAAACTGTTTTTT. Its protein product is CAVQRTAGGKLFF.

CDR3 bases: TGCGCCAGCAGCTTCAGGGAGCGGGCTAATGAAAAACTGTTTTTT. Protein sequence: CASSFRERANEKLFF. The genes are TRBV5-1 and TRBJ1-4; D perhaps matches TRBD1 (5 bases). Trimming removed 2 bases from V and 3 bases from J, with 11 bases in between. This CDR3 is built from 15 residues. CDR1 SGHRS and CDR2 YFSETQ come from the germline V gene.

V gene TRBV19 combines with J gene TRBJ1-1, with 8 positions matching TRBD1. In germline, CDR1 is LNHDA, CDR2 SQIVND (reference sequence). The CDR3 covers 14 residues. V shed 9 bases and J 3 bases; nucleotides not matched to a gene: 9. The CDR3 DNA follows: TGTGCCAGCCTGGACAGGGAAAGGGACACTGAAGCTTTCTTT. Its translation: CASLDRERDTEAFF. Variable domain in full (rest from reference TRBV19 and TRBJ1-1): DGGITQSPKYLFRKEGQNVTLSCEQNLNHDAMYWYRQDPGQGLRLIYYSQIVNDFQKGDIAEGYSVSREKKESFPLTVTSAQKNPTAFYLCASLDRERDTEAFFGQGTRLTVV.

Only one count was recorded for this clone. The chain has TRBV11-1 and TRBJ1-2, with 8 bases identical to TRBD1. This CDR3 has 12 residues. Germline V gives CDR1 SGHAT, CDR2 FQDESV (reference sequence). After removal of 5 bases from V and 8 bases from J, the junction contained 4 bases not matched to a gene. As DNA, the CDR3 is TGTGCCAGCAGCGAGGACAGGGACGGCTACACCTTC. This gives the protein CASSEDRDGYTF. Drawing the rest from reference TRBV11-1 and TRBJ1-2, the complete variable domain is EAEVAQSPRYKITEKSQAVAFWCDPISGHATLYWYRQILGQGPELLVQFQDESVVDDSQLPKDRFSAERLKGVDSTLKIQPAELGDSAMYLCASSEDRDGYTFGSGTRLTVV.

The CDR3 DNA reads as TGTGCCAGCAGCCCCTTAAGGCGGGGGGGCAAAAACATTCAGTACTTC. This encodes CASSPLRRGGKNIQYF. This sequence joins TRBV28 and TRBJ2-4; 9 nucleotides agree with TRBD2. Germline CDR1 MDHEN, CDR2 SYDVKM. The CDR3 spans 16 residues. Losses at the gene ends were 6 bases for V and 3 bases for J; bases not matched to a gene: 9.

This sequence joins TRBV9 and TRBJ2-3; 7 bases agree with TRBD2. Germline CDR1 is SGDLS and CDR2 is YYNGEE. Trimming took 4 bases from V and 3 from J; bases not matched to a gene: 5. The CDR3 spans 14 residues. As DNA, the CDR3 is TGTGCCAGCAGCCCCTCAGCGGGAACAGATACGCAGTATTTT. This translates into CASSPSAGTDTQYF.

The rearrangement links TRBV6-1 to TRBJ1-5, with D possibly matching TRBD1 (5 bases). Germline values: CDR1 MNHNS, CDR2 SASEGT. V was shortened by 3 bases and J by 7 bases, with 13 bases between the two germline ends. The CDR3 is 14 amino acids. CDR3 in amino acids: CASSDTGVGQPQHF. In DNA form, the CDR3 reads TGTGCCAGCAGTGATACGGGGGTGGGACAGCCCCAGCATTTT.

V is TRBV11-1 and J is TRBJ1-2; D gene ambiguous. The V end was cut by 1 base, the J end by 2 bases, with 5 bases between. Germline V gene data show CDR1 as SGHAT and CDR2 as FQDESV (reference sequence). This CDR3 region has 13 residues. The CDR3 is CASSLERNYGYTF. The CDR3, as DNA: TGTGCCAGCAGCTTAGAACGGAACTATGGCTACACCTTC.

This rearrangement joins TRBV27 to TRBJ1-5; 8 bases agree with TRBD1. Germline lookup yields CDR1 MNHEY and CDR2 SMNVEV (reference sequence). The CDR3 totals 14 residues. V gave up 5 bases and J gave up 4 bases; unmatched junction bases: 4. CDR3 sequence (DNA): TGTGCCAGCAGTCACCACAGGGGGAATCAGCCCCAGCATTTT. This sequence encodes CASSHHRGNQPQHF.

The chain uses TRBV5-4 and TRBJ1-2, with 10 bases that match TRBD1. CDR3 length: 17 amino acids. V dropped 4 bases and J dropped 0; count of bases not matched to a gene: 9. From germline, CDR1 is SGHNT and CDR2 YYREEE (reference sequence). Written as DNA, the CDR3 is TGTGCCAGCAGCGCAACGGGACAGGGGCCTCCTAACTATGGCTACACCTTC. It encodes CASSATGQGPPNYGYTF.

The genes are TRBV6-1 and TRBJ1-2; 9 bases fit TRBD1. CDR1 and CDR2 from the germline V gene are MNHNS and SASEGT. This CDR3 has 15 amino acids. The J segment lost 4 bases and the V segment lost 7 bases, leaving 10 bases of the junction unmatched. The CDR3 protein is CASTPGDRETYGYTF. DNA for the CDR3: TGTGCCAGCACTCCAGGGGACAGGGAGACCTATGGCTACACCTTC.